The 25 T cell receptor beta chains below were found in one sample sequenced in a study of Tregs in tolerant kidney transplant recipients. Using immunoSEQ multiplex PCR, the repertoire was profiled, and TCRdb retains in-frame clones only, with some absent. The sample shows tens of thousands of clones, 84% of them seen only once. Sequences were obtained from CD4+ T cells from blood. The source is a human donor in good health.

This chain connects TRBV6-6 to TRBJ1-1, with a weak D call TRBD1 (6 bases). Trimming shortened V by 1 base and J by 0 bases, and 12 bases separated the two germline ends. This CDR3 region has 16 residues. Per the germline V gene, CDR1 is MNHNY and CDR2 is SVGAGI (reference sequence). The CDR3 DNA sequence: TGTGCCAGCAGTTACTTACCGGGACATATGAACACTGAAGCTTTCTTT. Its protein product is CASSYLPGHMNTEAFF.

The gene calls are TRBV2 and TRBJ2-3; 13 bases are shared with TRBD2. Germline values: CDR1 SNHLY, CDR2 FYNNEI. The CDR3 runs to 15 residues. V shed 6 bases, J shed 4 bases, and the junction held 4 bases outside the gene matches. The CDR3, as DNA: TGTGCCAGCAGCGTACTAGCGGGGGGGTCAGATACGCAGTATTTT. The encoded protein is CASSVLAGGSDTQYF.

The chain combines TRBV5-6 with TRBJ2-7; D is undetermined. The CDR3 is 13 amino acids. Per the germline V gene, CDR1 is SGHDT and CDR2 is YYEEEE. V gave up 3 bases and J gave up 2 bases, with 9 bases separating them. Here the CDR3 DNA reads TGTGCCAGCAGCTGGACCCAGACCTACGAGCAGTACTTC. Protein: CASSWTQTYEQYF.

Worth noting for this clone: One junction end does not reproduce the germline sequence, and a read error may be involved. The chain has TRBV9 and TRBJ2-7, with D hard to call. CDR1 and CDR2 from the germline V gene are SGDLS and YYNGEE. The CDR3 covers 13 residues. This chain's CDR3 is CAGSAASSYEQYF. The CDR3, as DNA: TGTGCCGGCAGCGCGGCGAGTTCCTACGAGCAGTACTTC.

The gene calls are TRBV5-1 and TRBJ2-2; D is uncertain. Per the germline V gene, CDR1 is SGHRS and CDR2 is YFSETQ. The V end was cut by 0 bases, the J end by 8 bases, with 11 bases between. The CDR3 consists of 14 residues. The CDR3 protein is CASSLERIGGELFF. The CDR3 coding sequence is TGCGCCAGCAGCTTGGAGCGCATTGGGGGGGAGCTGTTTTTT.

The chain uses TRBV11-3 and TRBJ2-7; 9 bases map to TRBD1. Germline V gene sequence: CDR1 SGHNT, CDR2 YENEEA. The CDR3 has 15 amino acids. The V and J ends lost 2 bases and 1 base, in that order; junction bases with no gene match: 3. The CDR3 DNA follows: TGTGCCAGCAGCTTACCCGGGACAGGGTCCTACGAGCAGTACTTC. As protein: CASSLPGTGSYEQYF.

The genes are TRBV7-3 and TRBJ2-3; 9 positions agree with TRBD2. V trimming: 8 bases; J trimming: 2 bases; junction bases outside the gene matches: 8. The CDR3 length is 15 residues. The germline V gene has CDR1 SGHTA and CDR2 FQGTGA. For the CDR3, the DNA is TGTGCCAGCCGTGTAGGCGGGGGGGCCACAGATACGCAGTATTTT. Translating gives CASRVGGGATDTQYF.

This clone has only one observation. This chain uses TRBV6-1 with TRBJ1-4; D is uncertain. V dropped 0 bases and J dropped 0 bases, with 5 bases sitting between them. In germline, CDR1 is MNHNS, CDR2 SASEGT. This CDR3 contains 15 residues. As DNA, the CDR3 is TGTGCCAGCAGTGAAGCCCCCTCAACTAATGAAAAACTGTTTTTT. This translates into CASSEAPSTNEKLFF.

This clone has only a few counts. The gene calls are TRBV19 and TRBJ1-2; the D gene is possibly TRBD1 (5 bases). The V and J ends lost 4 bases and 4 bases respectively, with 13 bases between them. Germline CDR1 is LNHDA and CDR2 is SQIVND (reference sequence). The CDR3 extends over 14 amino acids. CDR3 bases: TGTGCCAGTAGTACTCTGACAGTACCCTATGGCTACACCTTC. This translates into CASSTLTVPYGYTF.

J is TRBJ1-5 and V is TRBV29-1; 7 bases match TRBD1. CDR3 size: 13 residues. With 4 bases clipped from V and 3 bases from J, the junction kept 3 bases outside the gene matches. The V gene's germline CDR1 is SQVTM and CDR2 ANQGSEA. The CDR3 reads CSVGGQNNQPQHF. Here the CDR3 DNA reads TGCAGCGTTGGGGGACAGAACAATCAGCCCCAGCATTTT. Full variable domain (rest looked up from reference TRBV29-1 and TRBJ1-5): SAVISQKPSRDICQRGTSLTIQCQVDSQVTMMFWYRQQPGQSLTLIATANQGSEATYESGFVIDKFPISRPNLTFSTLTVSNMSPEDSSIYLCSVGGQNNQPQHFGDGTRLSIL.

The rearrangement links TRBV7-2 to TRBJ1-1; 7 bases are shared with TRBD1. The length of the CDR3 is 14 residues. V was pared by 5 bases and J by 5 bases, with 8 bases of the junction left unmatched. CDR1 is SGHTA and CDR2 is FQGNSA in the germline V gene. The CDR3 sequence is CASSPRQGWTEAFF. The CDR3, as DNA: TGTGCCAGCAGCCCCCGACAGGGATGGACTGAAGCTTTCTTT.

This CDR3 reads CASSFGTGREDTQYF. In nucleotides, the CDR3 is TGCGCCAGCAGCTTTGGGACAGGGCGGGAAGATACGCAGTATTTT. The chain is built from TRBV5-1 and TRBJ2-3; 9 positions agree with TRBD1. The CDR3 spans 15 residues. Trimming removed 2 bases from V and 5 bases from J; junction bases left unmatched: 6. The V gene's germline CDR1 is SGHRS and CDR2 YFSETQ.

The chain employs TRBV18 and TRBJ1-1; the D is unclear. V lost 6 bases to trimming and J lost 1 base, with 12 bases between them. This CDR3 contains 14 residues. Per germline, CDR1 KGHSH and CDR2 LQKENI. The CDR3 DNA sequence: TGTGCCAGCTCGCCCCTTGAAGCGAACACTGAAGCTTTCTTT. Translation: CASSPLEANTEAFF.

With respect to this clone: Since the CDR3 does not end with the conserved phenylalanine or tryptophan, this likely comes from a read error. The DNA is omitted, as the CDR3 cannot be located on it reliably, and the CDR3 follows TCRdb's listing. V usage is TRBV29-1 and J usage is TRBJ1-1. Both ends counted, the CDR3 spans 13 residues. Germline V lookup: CDR1 SQVTM, CDR2 ANQGSEA. The CDR3 loop reads CSVERGATANLRL.

The CDR3, as DNA: TGTGCCAGCAACCTCCTGAGGGACGGCGTGAACGCTTTCTTT. This gives the protein CASNLLRDGVNAFF. V usage is TRBV2 and J usage is TRBJ1-1, with a tentative D call TRBD1 (5 bases). The CDR3 is 14 residues long. Germline CDR1 reads SNHLY; CDR2 reads FYNNEI. V gave up 7 bases and J gave up 11 bases, with 23 bases separating them.

This clone was observed a single time. The chain couples TRBV5-1 to TRBJ2-1, with TRBD1 as a possible D gene (6 bases). This CDR3 has 14 amino acids. V was pared by 4 bases and J by 5 bases, with 13 bases between. CDR1 SGHRS and CDR2 YFSETQ come from the germline V gene. CDR3 coding DNA: TGCGCCAGCAGCCCCGGGACACCGAACAATGAGCAGTTCTTC. Translating it yields CASSPGTPNNEQFF.

CDR3 residues: CAWSVDRGPNQPQHF. The CDR3 coding sequence is TGTGCCTGGAGCGTTGACAGGGGGCCCAATCAGCCCCAGCATTTT. The chain couples TRBV30 to TRBJ1-5; the match to TRBD1 covers 10 bases. The length of the CDR3 is 15 residues. Per the germline V gene, CDR1 is GTSNPN and CDR2 is SVGIG (reference sequence). V shed 3 bases and J 3 bases; nucleotides not matched to a gene: 5. The entire variable domain, with the rest obtained from reference TRBV30 and TRBJ1-5, is as follows: SQTIHQWPATLVQPVGSPLSLECTVEGTSNPNLYWYRQAAGRGLQLLFYSVGIGQISSEVPQNLSASRPQDRQFILSSKKLLLSDSGFYLCAWSVDRGPNQPQHFGDGTRLSIL.

This chain joins TRBV6-5 and TRBJ1-1; D is ambiguous. V shed 0 bases and J shed 3 bases, with 5 bases lying between them. This CDR3 has 13 amino acids. Per the germline V gene, CDR1 is MNHEY and CDR2 is SVGAGI. In nucleotides, the CDR3 is TGTGCCAGCAGTTACTCGTGGGACACTGAAGCTTTCTTT. It translates to CASSYSWDTEAFF.

This rearrangement joins TRBV9 to TRBJ2-1; TRBD2 aligns across 8 bases. In germline, CDR1 is SGDLS, CDR2 YYNGEE. There are 15 residues in the CDR3. V was pared by 2 bases and J by 2 bases, with 3 bases of the junction left unmatched. CDR3 bases: TGTGCCAGCAGCGTGCGGGAGGTTACCTACAATGAGCAGTTCTTC. The encoded protein is CASSVREVTYNEQFF.

The chain joins TRBV18 to TRBJ1-4; D gene unclear. CDR3 length: 11 amino acids. Trimming shortened V by 2 bases and J by 8 bases, and 3 bases separated the two germline ends. In germline, CDR1 is KGHSH, CDR2 LQKENI. CDR3 in DNA: TGTGCCAGCTCACCAGGAGAAAAACTGTTTTTT. This codes for CASSPGEKLFF.

The chain employs TRBV29-1 and TRBJ1-3; D unresolved. V dropped 4 bases and J dropped 0 bases, with 10 bases sitting between them. Germline CDR1 SQVTM, CDR2 ANQGSEA. The CDR3 runs to 14 residues. The chain's CDR3 is CSVGAVSSGNTIYF. In DNA form, the CDR3 reads TGCAGCGTTGGGGCTGTTAGCTCTGGAAACACCATATATTTT.

The V and J genes are TRBV4-2 and TRBJ1-4, with TRBD1 as a possible D gene (6 bases). Trimming took off 0 bases at V and 3 bases at J, with 14 bases between the two ends. CDR1 is LGHNA, CDR2 YNFKEQ, per germline. This CDR3 spans 17 amino acids. The CDR3 DNA reads TGTGCCAGCAGCCAAGATCCGGAGACAGGCTCTAATGAAAAACTGTTTTTT. Translation gives CASSQDPETGSNEKLFF.

J is TRBJ2-3 and V is TRBV14; TRBD1 agrees at 10 bases. J gave up 6 bases and V 4 bases, and 4 bases lay outside the gene matches. The CDR3 is 14 amino acids. Germline CDR1 SGHDN, CDR2 FVKESK. The CDR3 region has the DNA TGTGCCAGCAGCCCTGGGACAGGGGTGGATACGCAGTATTTT. Protein product: CASSPGTGVDTQYF.

The chain employs TRBV5-6 and TRBJ2-1, with D maybe TRBD2 (6 bases). The germline V and J ends were trimmed by 0 bases and 12 bases, with 10 bases remaining between them. The CDR3 is 12 amino acids. The germline CDR1 and CDR2 sequences are SGHDT and YYEEEE. CDR3 region: CASSLATRGQFF. DNA for the CDR3: TGTGCCAGCAGCTTGGCGACTAGGGGGCAGTTCTTC.

The chain combines TRBV4-3 with TRBJ2-6; 7 bases match TRBD1. Per germline, CDR1 LGHNA and CDR2 YSLEER. V lost 4 bases to trimming and J lost 2 bases; unmatched junction nucleotides: 8. The CDR3 length is 17 residues. CDR3 nucleotide sequence: TGCGCCAGCAGCCCAGCGACAGGGTTCCCTGGGGCCAACGTCCTGACTTTC. It codes for CASSPATGFPGANVLTF.